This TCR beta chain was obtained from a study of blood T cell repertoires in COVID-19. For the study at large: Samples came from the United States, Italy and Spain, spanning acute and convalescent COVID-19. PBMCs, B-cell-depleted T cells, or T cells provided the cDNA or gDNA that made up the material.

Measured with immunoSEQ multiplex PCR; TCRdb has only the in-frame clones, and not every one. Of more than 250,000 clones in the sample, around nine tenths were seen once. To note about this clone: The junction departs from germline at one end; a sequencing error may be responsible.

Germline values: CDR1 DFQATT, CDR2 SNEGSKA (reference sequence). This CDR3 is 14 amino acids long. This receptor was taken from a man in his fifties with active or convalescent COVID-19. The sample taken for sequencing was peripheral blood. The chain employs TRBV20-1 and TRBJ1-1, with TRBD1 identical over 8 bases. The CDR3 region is CSTSSGGYFTEAFF. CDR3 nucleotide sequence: TGCAGTACTAGTTCAGGGGGCTATTTCACTGAAGCTTTCTTT.